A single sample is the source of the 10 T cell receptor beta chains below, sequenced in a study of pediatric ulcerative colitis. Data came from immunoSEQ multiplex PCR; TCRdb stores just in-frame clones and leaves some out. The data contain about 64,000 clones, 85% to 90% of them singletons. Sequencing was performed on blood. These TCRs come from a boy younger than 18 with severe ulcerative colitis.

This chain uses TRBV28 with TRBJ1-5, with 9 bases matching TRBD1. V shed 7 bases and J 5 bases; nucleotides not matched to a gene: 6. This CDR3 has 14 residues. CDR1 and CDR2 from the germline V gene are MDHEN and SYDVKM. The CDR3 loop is CASISGTGYQPQHF. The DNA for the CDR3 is TGTGCCAGCATCTCCGGGACAGGGTATCAGCCCCAGCATTTT.

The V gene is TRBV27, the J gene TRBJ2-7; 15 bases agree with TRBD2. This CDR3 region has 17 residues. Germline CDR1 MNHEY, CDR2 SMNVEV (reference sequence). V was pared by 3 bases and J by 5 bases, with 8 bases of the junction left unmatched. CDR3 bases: TGTGCCAGCAGTTTGGGACTAGCGGGAGGATCGGGGAACGAGCAGTACTTC. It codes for CASSLGLAGGSGNEQYF.

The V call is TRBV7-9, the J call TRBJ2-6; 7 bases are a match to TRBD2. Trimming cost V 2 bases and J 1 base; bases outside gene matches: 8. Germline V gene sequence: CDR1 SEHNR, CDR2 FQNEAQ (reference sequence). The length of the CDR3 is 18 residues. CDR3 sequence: CASSLFGGSSSGANVLTF. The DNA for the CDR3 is TGTGCCAGCAGCTTATTTGGCGGGAGCTCATCTGGGGCCAACGTCCTGACTTTC.

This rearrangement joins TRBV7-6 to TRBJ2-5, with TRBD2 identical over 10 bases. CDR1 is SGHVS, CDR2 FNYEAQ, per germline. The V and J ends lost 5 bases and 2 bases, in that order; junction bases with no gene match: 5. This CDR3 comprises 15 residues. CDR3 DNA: TGTGCCAGCAGCCGAAGGACTAGCGGACAAGAGACCCAGTACTTC. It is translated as CASSRRTSGQETQYF.

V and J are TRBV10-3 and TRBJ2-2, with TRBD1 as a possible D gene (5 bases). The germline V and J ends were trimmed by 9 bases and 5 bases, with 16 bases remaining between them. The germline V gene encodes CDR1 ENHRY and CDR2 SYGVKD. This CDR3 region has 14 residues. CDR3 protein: CAILRAIGTGELFF. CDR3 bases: TGTGCCATACTCAGGGCTATTGGGACCGGGGAGCTGTTTTTT.

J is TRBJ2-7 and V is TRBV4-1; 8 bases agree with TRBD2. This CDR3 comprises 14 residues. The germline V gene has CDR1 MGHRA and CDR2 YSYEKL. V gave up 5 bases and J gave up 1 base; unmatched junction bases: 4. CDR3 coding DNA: TGCGCCAGCAGCGAACTAGCGGATTCCTACGAGCAGTACTTC. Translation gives CASSELADSYEQYF.

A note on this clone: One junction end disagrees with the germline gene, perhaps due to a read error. The CDR3 DNA sequence: TGCAGTGCCATAGCGGGAGAGGCCCAGTACTTC. It yields the protein CSAIAGEAQYF. The genes are TRBV20-1 and TRBJ2-5, with 9 bases aligning to TRBD2. Germline CDR1 is DFQATT and CDR2 is SNEGSKA (reference sequence). The CDR3 covers 11 residues.

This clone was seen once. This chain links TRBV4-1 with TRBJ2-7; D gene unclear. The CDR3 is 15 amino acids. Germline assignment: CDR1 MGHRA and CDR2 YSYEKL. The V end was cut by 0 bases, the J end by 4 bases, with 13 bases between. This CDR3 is CASSQDSSSSYEQYF. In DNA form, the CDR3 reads TGCGCCAGCAGCCAAGATTCGAGTAGCTCGTACGAGCAGTACTTC.

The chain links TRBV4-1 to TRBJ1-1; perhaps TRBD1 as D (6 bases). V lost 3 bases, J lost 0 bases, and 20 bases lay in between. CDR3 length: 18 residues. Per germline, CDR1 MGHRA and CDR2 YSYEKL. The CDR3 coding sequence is TGCGCCAGCAGCCATCCCCTTGAGGGGGGGAACATGAACACTGAAGCTTTCTTT. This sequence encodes CASSHPLEGGNMNTEAFF.

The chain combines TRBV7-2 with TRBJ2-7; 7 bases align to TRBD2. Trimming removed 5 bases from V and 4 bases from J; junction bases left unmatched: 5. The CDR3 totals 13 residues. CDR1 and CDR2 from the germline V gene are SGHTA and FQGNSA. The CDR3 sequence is CASSPHGGYEQYF. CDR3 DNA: TGTGCCAGCAGCCCTCACGGGGGGTACGAGCAGTACTTC.